The entry below gives a single TCR beta chain sequence along with its context. Germline assignment: CDR1 SNHLY and CDR2 FYNNEI. The CDR3 consists of 13 residues. Trimming cost V 10 bases and J 7 bases; bases outside gene matches: 7. The method was immunoSEQ multiplex PCR; TCRdb's version includes in-frame clones alone and lacks a portion of them. The sample includes 100,000 to 120,000 clones, around 81% seen only once; the top ten take 37%. This sample was taken from a study of blood T cell repertoires in COVID-19. About the study: Acute-phase and convalescent COVID-19 samples originated in the United States, Italy and Spain.

The clonotype originates from a man older than 75 with acute or convalescent COVID-19. The V gene is TRBV2, the J gene TRBJ1-4; 9 bases map to TRBD1. The sample taken for sequencing was peripheral blood. CDR3 amino acids: CANRDRAFEKLFF. The CDR3 DNA follows: TGTGCCAACCGGGACAGGGCATTTGAAAAACTGTTTTTT.